Below are 3 T cell receptor beta chains sequenced from a single sample in a study of breast tumors, draining lymph nodes, adjacent tissues. Samples came from axillary lymph nodes draining the breast cancer. TCRdb re-derived calls from the multiplex PCR reads in MiXCR, one entry per CDR3 protein. The table includes roughly 120,000 distinct CDR3 sequences, 20% detected once. The source material was axillary lymph node tissue. These receptors all come from a female donor with breast cancer. Some clones in this sample may be carry-over from other donors' samples.

This clonotype was picked up many times. CDR3 bases: TGCGCCAGCAGCTTCTTAGGTGGGGTAGAGACCCAGTACTTC. Encoded protein: CASSFLGGVETQYF. The chain uses TRBV5-1 and TRBJ2-5; D gene ambiguous. V lost 2 bases, J lost 4 bases, and 12 bases lay in between. The CDR3 has 14 residues. Germline V gene lookup returns CDR1 SGHRS and CDR2 YFSETQ. Looking up the rest from reference TRBV5-1 and TRBJ2-5 gives the full variable domain: KAGVTQTPRYLIKTRGQQVTLSCSPISGHRSVSWYQQTPGQGLQFLFEYFSETQRNKGNFPGRFSGRQFSNSRSEMNVSTLELGDSALYLCASSFLGGVETQYFGPGTRLLVL.

Ten or more counts support this clonotype. The rearrangement joins TRBV7-2 to TRBJ1-5; D ambiguous. Trimming took 2 bases from V and 7 from J, leaving 9 bases between them. The CDR3 consists of 13 residues. The germline gives CDR1 SGHTA, CDR2 FQGNSA. CDR3 DNA: TGTGCCAGCAGCTTAACCCCGGAGCAGCCCCAGCATTTT. Translating gives CASSLTPEQPQHF.

This clonotype appeared many times. The V and J genes are TRBV4-2 and TRBJ2-1; 12 bases fit TRBD1. The ends lost 2 bases at V and 7 bases at J; junction bases unmatched: 3. This CDR3 is 15 amino acids long. Looked up from germline, CDR1 is LGHNA and CDR2 is YNFKEQ. The CDR3 DNA is TGTGCCAGCAGCCAACCGGGACAGGGGGCAAATGAGCAGTTCTTC. This codes for CASSQPGQGANEQFF.